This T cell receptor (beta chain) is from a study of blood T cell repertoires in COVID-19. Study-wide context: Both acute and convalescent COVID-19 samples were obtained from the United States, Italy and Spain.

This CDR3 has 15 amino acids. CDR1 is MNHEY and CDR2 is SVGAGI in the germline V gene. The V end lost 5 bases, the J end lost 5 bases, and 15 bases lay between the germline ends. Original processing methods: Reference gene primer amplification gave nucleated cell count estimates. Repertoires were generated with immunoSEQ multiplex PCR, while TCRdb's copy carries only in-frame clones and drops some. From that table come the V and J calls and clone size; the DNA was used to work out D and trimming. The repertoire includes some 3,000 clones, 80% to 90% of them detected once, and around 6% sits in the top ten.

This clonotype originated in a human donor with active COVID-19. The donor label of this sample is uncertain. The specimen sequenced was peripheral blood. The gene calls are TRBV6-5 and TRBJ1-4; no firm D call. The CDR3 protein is CASSTTTARNEKLFF. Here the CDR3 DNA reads TGTGCCAGCAGTACCACGACGGCTAGAAATGAAAAACTGTTTTTT.